This T cell receptor beta chain comes out of a study of blood T cell repertoires in COVID-19. In the study overall: PBMCs, B-cell-depleted T cells, or T cells were the source of the cDNA or gDNA that made up the material.

Here immunoSEQ multiplex PCR was the method, and the copy in TCRdb shows in-frame clones only, minus some. This sample yields 540,000 or so clones, of which roughly nine tenths are seen a single time; 7.8% belongs to the top ten. The Seattle patients joined while their infection was active and were tracked longitudinally afterward. This CDR3 spans 15 amino acids. CDR1 and CDR2 (germline): SNHLY, FYNNEI. Trimming removed 6 bases from V and 6 bases from J; junction bases left unmatched: 9. This receptor was identified in a woman in her fifties or sixties with COVID-19, enrolled during active disease. The sequencing input was peripheral blood. This rearrangement joins TRBV2 to TRBJ1-5; 9 bases align to TRBD1. CDR3 loop: CASRGNTGGGQPQHF. Written as DNA, the CDR3 is TGTGCCAGCAGGGGGAATACAGGGGGCGGTCAGCCCCAGCATTTT. Supplemented by reference TRBV2 and TRBJ1-5, the full variable domain reads EPEVTQTPSHQVTQMGQEVILRCVPISNHLYFYWYRQILGQKVEFLVSFYNNEISEKSEIFDDQFSVERPDGSNFTLKIRSTKLEDSAMYFCASRGNTGGGQPQHFGDGTRLSIL.